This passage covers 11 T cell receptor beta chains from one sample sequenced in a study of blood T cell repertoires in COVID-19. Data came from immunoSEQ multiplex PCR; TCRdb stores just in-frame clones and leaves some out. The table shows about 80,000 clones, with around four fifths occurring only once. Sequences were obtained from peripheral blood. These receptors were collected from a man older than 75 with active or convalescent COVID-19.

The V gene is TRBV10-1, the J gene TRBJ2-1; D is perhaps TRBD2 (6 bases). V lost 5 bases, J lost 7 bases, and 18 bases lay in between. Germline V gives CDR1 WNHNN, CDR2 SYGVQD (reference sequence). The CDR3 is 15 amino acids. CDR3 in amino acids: CASSFGTPIGNEQFF. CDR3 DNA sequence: TGCGCCAGCAGTTTCGGGACTCCCATCGGGAATGAGCAGTTCTTC.

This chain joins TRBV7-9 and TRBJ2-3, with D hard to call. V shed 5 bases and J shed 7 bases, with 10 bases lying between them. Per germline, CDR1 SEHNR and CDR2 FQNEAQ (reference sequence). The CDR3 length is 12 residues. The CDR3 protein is CASSQLFHTQYF. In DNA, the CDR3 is TGTGCCAGCAGCCAACTATTTCATACGCAGTATTTT.

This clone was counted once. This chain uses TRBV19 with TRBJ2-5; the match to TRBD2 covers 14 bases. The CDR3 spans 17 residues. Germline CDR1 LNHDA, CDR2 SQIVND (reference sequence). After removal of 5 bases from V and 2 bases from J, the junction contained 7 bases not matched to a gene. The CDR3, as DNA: TGTGCCAGTAGTTTGACTAGCGGGGGGGGCTTTCAAGAGACCCAGTACTTC. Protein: CASSLTSGGGFQETQYF. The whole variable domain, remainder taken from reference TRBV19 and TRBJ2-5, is DGGITQSPKYLFRKEGQNVTLSCEQNLNHDAMYWYRQDPGQGLRLIYYSQIVNDFQKGDIAEGYSVSREKKESFPLTVTSAQKNPTAFYLCASSLTSGGGFQETQYFGPGTRLLVL.

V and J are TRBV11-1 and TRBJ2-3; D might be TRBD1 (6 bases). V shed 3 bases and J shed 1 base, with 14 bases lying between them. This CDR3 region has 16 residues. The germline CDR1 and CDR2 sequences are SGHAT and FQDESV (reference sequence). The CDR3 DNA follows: TGTGCCAGCAGCTTTTCAGGGGTGAGGGGCACAGATACGCAGTATTTT. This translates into CASSFSGVRGTDTQYF. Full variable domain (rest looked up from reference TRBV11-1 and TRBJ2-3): EAEVAQSPRYKITEKSQAVAFWCDPISGHATLYWYRQILGQGPELLVQFQDESVVDDSQLPKDRFSAERLKGVDSTLKIQPAELGDSAMYLCASSFSGVRGTDTQYFGPGTRLTVL.

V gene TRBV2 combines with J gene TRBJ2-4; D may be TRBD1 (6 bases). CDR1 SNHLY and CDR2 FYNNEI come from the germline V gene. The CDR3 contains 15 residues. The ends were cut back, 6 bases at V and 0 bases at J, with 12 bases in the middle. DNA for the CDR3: TGTGCCAGCAGCCCTAGGACAGTAGCCAAAAACATTCAGTACTTC. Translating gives CASSPRTVAKNIQYF.

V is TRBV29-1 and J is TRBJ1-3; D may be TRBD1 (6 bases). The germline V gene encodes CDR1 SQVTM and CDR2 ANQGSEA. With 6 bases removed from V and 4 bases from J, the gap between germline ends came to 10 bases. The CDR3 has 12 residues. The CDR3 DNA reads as TGCAGCGTACAGGGCGGAGGAAACACCATATATTTT. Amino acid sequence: CSVQGGGNTIYF.

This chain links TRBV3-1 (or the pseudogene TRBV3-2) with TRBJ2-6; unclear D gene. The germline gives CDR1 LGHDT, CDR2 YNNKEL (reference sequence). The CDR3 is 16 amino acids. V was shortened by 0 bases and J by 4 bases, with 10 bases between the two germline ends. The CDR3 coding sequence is TGTGCCAGCAGCCAAGACCGTCGTCCCGGGGCCAACGTCCTGACTTTC. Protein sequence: CASSQDRRPGANVLTF.

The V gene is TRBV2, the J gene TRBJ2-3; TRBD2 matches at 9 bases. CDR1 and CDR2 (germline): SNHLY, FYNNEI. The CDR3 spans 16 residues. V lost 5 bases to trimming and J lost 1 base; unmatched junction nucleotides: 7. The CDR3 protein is CASSPRASGGTDTQYF. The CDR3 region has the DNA TGTGCCAGCAGTCCTAGGGCTAGCGGGGGCACAGATACGCAGTATTTT.

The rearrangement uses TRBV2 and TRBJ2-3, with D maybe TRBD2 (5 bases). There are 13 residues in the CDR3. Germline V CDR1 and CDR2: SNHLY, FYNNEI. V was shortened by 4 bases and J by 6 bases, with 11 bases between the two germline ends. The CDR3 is CASSGGPLDTQYF. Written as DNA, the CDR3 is TGTGCCAGCAGTGGAGGGCCCCTCGATACGCAGTATTTT.

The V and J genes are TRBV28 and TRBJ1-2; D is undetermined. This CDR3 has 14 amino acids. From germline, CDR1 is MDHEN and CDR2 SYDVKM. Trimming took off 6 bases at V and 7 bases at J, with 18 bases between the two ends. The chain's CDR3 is CASSTSPETAGYTF. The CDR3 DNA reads TGTGCCAGCAGCACCTCTCCCGAGACTGCTGGCTACACCTTC.

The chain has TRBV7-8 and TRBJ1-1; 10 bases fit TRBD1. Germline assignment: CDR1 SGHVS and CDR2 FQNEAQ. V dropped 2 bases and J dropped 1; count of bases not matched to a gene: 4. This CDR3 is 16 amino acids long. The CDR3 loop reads CASSLRTGGPNTEAFF. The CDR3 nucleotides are TGTGCCAGCAGCTTACGGACAGGGGGTCCGAACACTGAAGCTTTCTTT.